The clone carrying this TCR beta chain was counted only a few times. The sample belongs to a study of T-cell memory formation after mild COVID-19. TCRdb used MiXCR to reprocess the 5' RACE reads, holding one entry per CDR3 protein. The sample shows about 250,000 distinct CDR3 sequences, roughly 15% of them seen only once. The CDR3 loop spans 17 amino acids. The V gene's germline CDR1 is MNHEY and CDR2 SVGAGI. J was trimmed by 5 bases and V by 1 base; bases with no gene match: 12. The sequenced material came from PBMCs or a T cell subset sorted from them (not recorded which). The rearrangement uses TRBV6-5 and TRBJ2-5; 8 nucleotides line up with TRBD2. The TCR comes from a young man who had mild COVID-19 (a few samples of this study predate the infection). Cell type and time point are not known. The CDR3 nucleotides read TGTGCCAGCAGTTACTTCCCCCTGGCGGGGGGCCGGGAGACCCAGTACTTC. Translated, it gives CASSYFPLAGGRETQYF.